These T cell receptor beta chains were read from a single sample in a study of glioma-infiltrating T cells. TCRdb reprocessed the multiplex PCR reads via MiXCR and lists one record per CDR3 protein. Of a few hundred thousand distinct CDR3 sequences listed, more than 35% are singletons. The sample comprised glioma tissue, nonneoplastic brain tissue, or PBMCs (not recorded which). The receptor source for this set is a human donor with low-grade glioma or glioblastoma, undergoing nonglioma brain surgery, or in good health (not recorded which). Both conserved end residues are part of each CDR3. A D gene is named only where the DNA matches it firmly. Some rows mark clone size as missing; the rest say once, few, many or name a class of expanded clone.

d_gene	abundance	v_gene	j_gene	CDR3nt	CDR3aa
-	few	TRBV7-9	TRBJ2-3	TGTGCCAGCAGCCCAACCGGGGGCCCCATACGAAGTACAGATACGCAGTATTTT	CASSPTGGPIRSTDTQYF
-	-	TRBV2	TRBJ1-2	TGTGCCAGCAGCGATCTTGATGTTCGGGCTAACTATGGCTACACCTTC	CASSDLDVRANYGYTF
-	-	TRBV2	TRBJ1-6	TGTGCCAGCAGGGGGGACGGACTAGGCTCACCCCTCCACTTT	CASRGDGLGSPLHF
TRBD1	few	TRBV7-2	TRBJ2-3	TGTGCCAGCAGCCGACAGGGGGTAGCAAGGGATACGCAGTATTTT	CASSRQGVARDTQYF
-	-	TRBV27	TRBJ2-7	TGTGCCAGCAGTCACGACTCCAGCCTAAACTTC	CASSHDSSLNF
-	many	TRBV27	TRBJ2-1	TGTGCCAGCAGCGTGCCGGGAGGCGGGGGCGAGCAGTTCTTC	CASSVPGGGGEQFF
TRBD1	few	TRBV6-1	TRBJ2-7	TGTGCCAGCAGCAGGGAAGGGACAGGGTGGTACGAGCAGTACTTC	CASSREGTGWYEQYF
TRBD2	many	TRBV27	TRBJ2-5	TGTGCCAGCAGTTTGGGGGGGGGAAGAGTCGGCCAGTACTTC	CASSLGGGRVGQYF
-	many	TRBV6-2/TRBV6-3	TRBJ2-7	TGTGCCAGCAGTTACTCGGCAGGGTCCTACGAGCAGTACTTC	CASSYSAGSYEQYF
-	few	TRBV7-2	TRBJ1-2	TGTGCCAGCACACCCGGCCCGGGGGACTATGGCTACACCTTC	CASTPGPGDYGYTF
-	-	TRBV12-3/TRBV12-4	TRBJ2-3	TGTGCCAGTGTGGGGGGAACAGATACGCAGTATTTT	CASVGGTDTQYF
-	few	TRBV20-1	TRBJ2-1	TGCAGTGCTACCCTTGGGCGCTCCTACAATGAGCAGTTCTTC	CSATLGRSYNEQFF
-	many	TRBV28	TRBJ1-2	TGTGCCAGCAGTTTAAGACAGTTCTATGGCTACACCTTC	CASSLRQFYGYTF
-	-	TRBV19	TRBJ2-3	TGTGCCAGTAGTATTATAGACAGTACCACAGATACGCAGTATTTT	CASSIIDSTTDTQYF
TRBD1	-	TRBV4-1	TRBJ2-3	TGCGCCAGCAGCCAACCCGGGACAGAGAGCGATACGCAGTATTTT	CASSQPGTESDTQYF
-	-	TRBV6-2/TRBV6-3	TRBJ1-1	TGTGCCAGCAGTTACTCCCGACAGCCGAACACTGAAGCTTTCTTT	CASSYSRQPNTEAFF
-	-	TRBV7-9	TRBJ2-7	TGTGCCAGCAGCTTAGCGACAGTGGCCTACGAGCAGTACTTC	CASSLATVAYEQYF
-	once	TRBV4-1	TRBJ1-3	TGCGCCAGCAGCCAAGGTGTACATCTCTCTGGAAACACCATATATTTT	CASSQGVHLSGNTIYF
TRBD1	-	TRBV20-1	TRBJ1-4	TGCAGTGCTTCGGACAGGGGAAGGGAAAAACTGTTTTTT	CSASDRGREKLFF
-	once	TRBV7-2	TRBJ2-7	TGTGCCAGCAGCCTCCGATCCCTAAAGACGCCGACCTACGAGCAGTACTTC	CASSLRSLKTPTYEQYF
-	few	TRBV7-2	TRBJ2-7	TGTGCCAGCAGCTCGGCGGGGTACGAGCAGTACTTC	CASSSAGYEQYF
-	-	TRBV7-2	TRBJ1-4	TGTGCCAGCAGCCCCGGGACACCAACTAATAAAAAACTGTTTTTT	CASSPGTPTNKKLFF
-	few	TRBV3-1	TRBJ1-2	TGTGCCAGCAGCCAATTCTTAGGGGCTAACTATGGCTACACCTTC	CASSQFLGANYGYTF
-	-	TRBV12-3/TRBV12-4	TRBJ1-2	TGTGCCAGCAGTCCCTCCCGGCTAAGCTATGGCTACACCTTC	CASSPSRLSYGYTF
-	-	TRBV20-1	TRBJ2-7	TGCAGTGCTAGAGTGGCAGGGCCTATCTCCTACGAGCAGTACTTC	CSARVAGPISYEQYF
TRBD2	many	TRBV25-1	TRBJ2-7	TGTGCCAGCAGTGGGGGACTAGCGGGAGTGCACGAGCAGTACTTC	CASSGGLAGVHEQYF
-	-	TRBV4-2	TRBJ1-3	TGTGCCGGCAGCCAATCTACATCGCCTGGAAACACCATATATTTT	CAGSQSTSPGNTIYF
-	-	TRBV6-1	TRBJ2-3	TGTGCCATCAGTGAGTCGTACCGGGAGTTAGAAACAGATACGCAGTATTTT	CAISESYRELETDTQYF
TRBD2	-	TRBV6-5	TRBJ2-1	TGTGCCAGCACCTCCGGGTCCTCTAGCGGGGGGTTCTACAATGAGCAGTTCTTC	CASTSGSSSGGFYNEQFF
TRBD2	few	TRBV7-2	TRBJ2-3	TGTGCCAGCAGCCTTAACAACCCTAGCGGGACCCCAGATACGCAGTATTTT	CASSLNNPSGTPDTQYF
-	many	TRBV7-2	TRBJ2-5	TGTGCCAGCAGCTTAGGACAGCCGGGCGAGACCCAGTACTTC	CASSLGQPGETQYF
-	few	TRBV7-3	TRBJ2-2	TGTGCCAGCAGCTTAGTTCCTGGAGTGAACACCGGGGAGCTGTTTTTT	CASSLVPGVNTGELFF
-	few	TRBV28	TRBJ1-2	TGTGCCAGCAGCCTGGGGTGGCTCAGTGGCTACACCTTC	CASSLGWLSGYTF
-	-	TRBV10-3	TRBJ2-2	TGTGCCATCAATTCGCAGTCGAGCACCGGGGAGCTGTTTTTT	CAINSQSSTGELFF
TRBD2	-	TRBV5-4	TRBJ2-4	TGTGCCAGCAGCTTCTCGACTAGCGGGACCAACATTCAGTACTTC	CASSFSTSGTNIQYF
-	-	TRBV7-2	TRBJ2-2	TGTGCCAGCAGCCCCATGCGGGGAAGGGCCGGGGAGCTGTTTTTT	CASSPMRGRAGELFF
-	few	TRBV20-1	TRBJ2-1	TGCAGTGCTAAAAGTCTGGGGAGAACGCTTAAAGGCAATGAGCAGTTCTTC	CSAKSLGRTLKGNEQFF
-	-	TRBV5-1	TRBJ2-5	TGCGCCAGCAGCTCGTCGGCTACCTGGGAGACCCAGTACTTC	CASSSSATWETQYF
-	-	TRBV30	TRBJ1-1	TGTGCCTGGAGTGTAGGCATACTGAACACTGAAGCTTTCTTT	CAWSVGILNTEAFF
-	-	TRBV20-1	TRBJ2-7	TGCAGTGCTCACAACCAGTTCGTTGGGGCGATAAGGTCCTACGAGCAGTACTTC	CSAHNQFVGAIRSYEQYF